This T cell receptor (beta chain) was captured in a study of CD8+ T cells in alopecia areata. Whole-study context: Dosing with tofacitinib proceeded for 6 to 18 months, followed by 6 months off drug. Severity scores in treated patients reflected the percentage of scalp affected.

About this clone itself: Its antigen is as yet unknown.

As the sequencing template, cDNA was produced by extracting RNA and reverse transcribing it. Only in-frame clones appear in the TCRdb table, and some are missing; sequencing was by immunoSEQ multiplex PCR. Here the sample spans about 64,000 clones, about 45% being singletons. Germline V lookup: CDR1 SGHAT, CDR2 FQNNGV. The CDR3 consists of 15 residues. Trimming took 3 bases from V and 1 from J; bases not matched to a gene: 2. This sample's treatment: oral pan-JAK inhibitor, 5-10 mg twice daily. General study findings and limits: In scalp and blood, many expanded lesional clones persisted during tofacitinib.

The chain carries TRBV11-2 and TRBJ2-2, with 7 bases matching TRBD1. This sequence originates from a human donor with alopecia areata. The material was CD8+ T cells sorted from blood, obtained at roughly week 38, from a patient treated with tofacitinib. CDR3 residues: CASSLTGLNTGELFF. CDR3 nucleotides: TGTGCCAGCAGCTTGACAGGGCTGAACACCGGGGAGCTGTTTTTT.